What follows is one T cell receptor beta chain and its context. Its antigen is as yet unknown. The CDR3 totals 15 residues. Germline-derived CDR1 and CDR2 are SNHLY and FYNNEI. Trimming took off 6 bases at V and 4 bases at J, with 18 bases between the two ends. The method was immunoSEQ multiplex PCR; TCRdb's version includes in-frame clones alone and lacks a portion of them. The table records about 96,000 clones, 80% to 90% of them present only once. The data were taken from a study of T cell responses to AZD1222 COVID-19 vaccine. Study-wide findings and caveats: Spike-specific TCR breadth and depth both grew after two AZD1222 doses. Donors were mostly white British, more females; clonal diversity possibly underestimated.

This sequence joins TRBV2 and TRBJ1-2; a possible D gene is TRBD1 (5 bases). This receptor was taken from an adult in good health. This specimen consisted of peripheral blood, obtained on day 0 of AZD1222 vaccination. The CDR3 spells CASSQQQVISYGYTF. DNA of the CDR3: TGTGCCAGCAGCCAACAACAGGTTATCAGCTATGGCTACACCTTC.